These 23 T cell receptor beta chains share one sample of origin, sequenced in a study of shared clonotypes between healthy human individuals. Measured with immunoSEQ multiplex PCR; TCRdb has only the in-frame clones, and not every one. The sample holds roughly 2.4 million clones, almost 96% seen once. Input material: naive CD4+ T cells sorted from blood. Regarding subset: CD45RA+ positively selected. These receptors all stem from a man aged 18 to 29 in good health.

This chain connects TRBV29-1 to TRBJ2-4; D is unresolved. The V gene's germline CDR1 is SQVTM and CDR2 ANQGSEA. Between the trimmed V and J ends, which lost 7 bases and 7 bases, there was a span of 8 bases. This CDR3 region has 10 residues. For the CDR3, the DNA is TGCAGCGAAGGACGTAACATTCAGTACTTC. It encodes CSEGRNIQYF. The whole variable domain, filled in from reference TRBV29-1 and TRBJ2-4, reads SAVISQKPSRDICQRGTSLTIQCQVDSQVTMMFWYRQQPGQSLTLIATANQGSEATYESGFVIDKFPISRPNLTFSTLTVSNMSPEDSSIYLCSEGRNIQYFGAGTRLSVL.

The chain recombines TRBV6-6 with TRBJ1-1; possibly TRBD1 for D (6 bases). The V gene lost 6 bases and the J gene lost 1 base, with 9 bases spanning the gap. From germline, CDR1 is MNHNY and CDR2 SVGAGI (reference sequence). The CDR3 totals 13 residues. The CDR3 loop is CASSQDRNTEAFF. For the CDR3, the DNA is TGTGCCAGCAGCCAGGACAGGAACACTGAAGCTTTCTTT.

The gene calls are TRBV2 and TRBJ2-1, with 10 bases fitting TRBD2. Germline CDR1 SNHLY, CDR2 FYNNEI. This CDR3 has 15 residues. The J segment lost 3 bases and the V segment lost 4 bases, leaving 3 bases of the junction unmatched. CDR3 sequence (DNA): TGTGCCAGCAGTGTCCAGCGGGGGGGCTACAATGAGCAGTTCTTC. The encoded protein is CASSVQRGGYNEQFF.

This clone was observed a single time. The chain uses TRBV11-2 and TRBJ2-1; TRBD2 matches at 7 bases. The trim removed 1 base at V and 6 bases at J, leaving 6 bases unmatched. CDR1 SGHAT and CDR2 FQNNGV come from the germline V gene. The CDR3 consists of 15 residues. CDR3 residues: CASSLVAGAPNEQFF. CDR3 bases: TGTGCCAGCAGCTTAGTGGCGGGAGCTCCCAATGAGCAGTTCTTC.

The chain combines TRBV4-1 with TRBJ2-5; TRBD2 matches 8 bases. CDR3 length: 18 amino acids. CDR1 and CDR2 from the germline V gene are MGHRA and YSYEKL. V was pared by 4 bases and J by 1 base, with 14 bases of the junction left unmatched. The CDR3 DNA reads as TGCGCCAGCAGCCCTGAGCCAAGCGGGGGAACTTTCCAAGAGACCCAGTACTTC. This encodes CASSPEPSGGTFQETQYF.

The chain employs TRBV7-8 and TRBJ2-7, with 8 bases that match TRBD2. This CDR3 comprises 15 residues. Germline CDR1 and CDR2: SGHVS and FQNEAQ. J lost 0 bases, V lost 4 bases, and 5 bases had no gene match. As DNA, the CDR3 is TGTGCCAGCAGCTCCCGGGGGGGGCTCTCCTACGAGCAGTACTTC. Amino acid sequence: CASSSRGGLSYEQYF. Full variable domain (remainder filled in from reference TRBV7-8 and TRBJ2-7): GAGVSQSPRYKVAKRGQDVALRCDPISGHVSLFWYQQALGQGPEFLTYFQNEAQLDKSGLPSDRFFAERPEGSVSTLKIQRTQQEDSAVYLCASSSRGGLSYEQYFGPGTRLTVT.

The chain joins TRBV2 to TRBJ2-6; possibly TRBD1 for D (6 bases). V was cut by 4 bases and J by 2 bases, with 12 bases left in between. The CDR3 consists of 16 residues. Germline assignment: CDR1 SNHLY and CDR2 FYNNEI. The CDR3 DNA is TGTGCCAGCAGTGGGAAAGGGGGAACTGGGGCCAACGTCCTGACTTTC. This translates into CASSGKGGTGANVLTF.

The chain uses TRBV11-2 and TRBJ2-6, with D uncertain. The CDR3 runs to 14 residues. Germline lookup yields CDR1 SGHAT and CDR2 FQNNGV. Trimming cost V 6 bases and J 2 bases, with 8 bases left between them. The CDR3 DNA reads as TGTGCCAGCAGGGGGTTTACTGGGGCCAACGTCCTGACTTTC. Residues: CASRGFTGANVLTF.

This clone was seen once. This rearrangement joins TRBV4-1 to TRBJ2-5, with D hard to call. V was pared by 0 bases and J by 2 bases, with 7 bases between. This CDR3 region has 14 residues. The germline V gene has CDR1 MGHRA and CDR2 YSYEKL. CDR3 amino acids: CASSQDGRQETQYF. As DNA, the CDR3 is TGCGCCAGCAGCCAAGATGGAAGGCAAGAGACCCAGTACTTC.

The gene calls are TRBV5-4 and TRBJ1-6, with D possibly TRBD1 on 5 matching bases. This CDR3 comprises 14 residues. V lost 4 bases, J lost 7 bases, and 12 bases lay in between. From germline, CDR1 is SGHNT and CDR2 YYREEE (reference sequence). CDR3 bases: TGTGCCAGCAGCCCAGGGTTGGGAAATTCACCCCTCCACTTT. It yields the protein CASSPGLGNSPLHF.

V is TRBV7-2 and J is TRBJ1-1; unclear D gene. Germline lookup yields CDR1 SGHTA and CDR2 FQGNSA. V lost 5 bases and J lost 1, with 14 bases in between. The CDR3 is 15 amino acids. The CDR3 coding sequence is TGTGCCAGCAGCCCCGACGGACGTAGGAACACTGAAGCTTTCTTT. It yields the protein CASSPDGRRNTEAFF.

The table lists this clone with a count of one. The genes are TRBV5-1 and TRBJ2-7; 12 bases align to TRBD2. This CDR3 contains 17 residues. Looked up from germline, CDR1 is SGHRS and CDR2 is YFSETQ. J lost 4 bases, V lost 1 base, and 9 bases had no gene match. The CDR3 coding sequence is TGCGCCAGCAGCTTGTCGAGACTAGCGGGGGATTTTTACGAGCAGTACTTC. It translates to CASSLSRLAGDFYEQYF.

The CDR3 region has the DNA TGTGCCAGCAGGTCCCTGGGGACAGGGAAGAATGAGCAGTTCTTC. Residues: CASRSLGTGKNEQFF. The rearrangement joins TRBV6-5 to TRBJ2-1; TRBD1 matches 9 bases. Per germline, CDR1 MNHEY and CDR2 SVGAGI. After removal of 6 bases from V and 7 bases from J, the junction contained 10 bases not matched to a gene. This CDR3 is 15 amino acids long.

This chain uses TRBV9 with TRBJ2-7, with 7 bases identical to TRBD2. Germline CDR1 reads SGDLS; CDR2 reads YYNGEE. V lost 4 bases and J lost 5; bases outside the gene matches: 18. The CDR3 is 17 amino acids. CDR3 sequence reads: CASSPNTGGGARHEQYF. The CDR3 nucleotides read TGTGCCAGCAGCCCCAACACGGGAGGCGGGGCGCGACACGAGCAGTACTTC.

This chain joins TRBV7-9 and TRBJ2-3; possibly TRBD1 or TRBD2 for D (6 bases each). Trimming removed 5 bases from V and 3 bases from J, with 21 bases in between. The CDR3 has 17 residues. CDR1 is SEHNR and CDR2 is FQNEAQ in the germline V gene (reference sequence). The chain's CDR3 is CASSLEGGFVVTDTQYF. The CDR3 nucleotides read TGTGCCAGCAGCCTAGAGGGGGGATTTGTTGTTACAGATACGCAGTATTTT.

J is TRBJ2-4 and V is TRBV6-1; D unresolved. CDR3 length: 16 amino acids. Per germline, CDR1 MNHNS and CDR2 SASEGT. Trimming pared 1 base from V and 0 bases from J, leaving 10 bases between. Written as DNA, the CDR3 is TGTGCCAGCAGTGAAGGGAGCACTCTAGCCAAAAACATTCAGTACTTC. It yields the protein CASSEGSTLAKNIQYF.

A remark on this clone: The same CDR3 arises from other DNA sequences in this sample as well. V is TRBV18 and J is TRBJ1-5, with a weak D call TRBD1 (5 bases). This CDR3 comprises 13 residues. The germline V and J ends were trimmed by 2 bases and 5 bases, with 7 bases remaining between them. Germline CDR1 reads KGHSH; CDR2 reads LQKENI. This CDR3 is CASSPGADQPQHF. Written as DNA, the CDR3 is TGTGCCAGCTCACCAGGGGCCGATCAGCCCCAGCATTTT.

V is TRBV11-1 and J is TRBJ2-5; 10 bases are a match to TRBD2. From germline, CDR1 is SGHAT and CDR2 FQDESV (reference sequence). With V trimmed by 5 bases and J by 5 bases, 5 bases remained unmatched. The CDR3 spans 14 residues. The CDR3 loop reads CASSPSGGRETQYF. CDR3 DNA: TGTGCCAGCAGCCCTAGCGGGGGCAGGGAGACCCAGTACTTC.

The chain recombines TRBV7-2 with TRBJ1-5; 9 positions match TRBD1. The CDR3 runs to 15 residues. Germline lookup yields CDR1 SGHTA and CDR2 FQGNSA. Germline trimming cut 5 bases from V and 6 bases from J; bases unmatched to any gene: 8. The chain's CDR3 is CASSTGQGKGQPQHF. In DNA, the CDR3 is TGTGCCAGCAGCACTGGACAGGGGAAGGGTCAGCCCCAGCATTTT.

The chain combines TRBV10-2 with TRBJ2-7, with a possible D match to TRBD1 (5 bases). The CDR3 has 13 residues. Germline V gene data show CDR1 as WSHSY and CDR2 as SAAADI. V lost 7 bases and J lost 0, with 10 bases in between. The CDR3 DNA sequence: TGCGCCAGCAAGGGGCAAAGCTCCTACGAGCAGTACTTC. Residues: CASKGQSSYEQYF.

J is TRBJ1-1 and V is TRBV21-1; TRBD1, the table's D call, lacks a check against the DNA. TRBV21-1 represents a pseudogene. This CDR3 contains 15 residues. The CDR3 nucleotides are TGTGCCAGCAGTCTTGGGACAGGGGGCGTGACTGAAGCTTTCTTT. This codes for CASSLGTGGVTEAFF.

The chain couples TRBV2 to TRBJ1-4, with no clear D. V lost 3 bases, J lost 6 bases, and 2 bases lay in between. Germline CDR1 reads SNHLY; CDR2 reads FYNNEI. This CDR3 contains 11 residues. The CDR3 DNA reads as TGTGCCAGCAGTGATCATGAAAAACTGTTTTTT. This encodes CASSDHEKLFF.

This clone was recorded once. V and J are TRBV6-5 and TRBJ2-7; D may be TRBD1 (5 bases). Trimming took off 0 bases at V and 3 bases at J, with 12 bases between the two ends. CDR1 is MNHEY, CDR2 SVGAGI, per germline. This CDR3 contains 15 residues. This CDR3 reads CASSYSSAGFYEQYF. The CDR3 region has the DNA TGTGCCAGCAGTTACTCGAGCGCAGGGTTCTACGAGCAGTACTTC.